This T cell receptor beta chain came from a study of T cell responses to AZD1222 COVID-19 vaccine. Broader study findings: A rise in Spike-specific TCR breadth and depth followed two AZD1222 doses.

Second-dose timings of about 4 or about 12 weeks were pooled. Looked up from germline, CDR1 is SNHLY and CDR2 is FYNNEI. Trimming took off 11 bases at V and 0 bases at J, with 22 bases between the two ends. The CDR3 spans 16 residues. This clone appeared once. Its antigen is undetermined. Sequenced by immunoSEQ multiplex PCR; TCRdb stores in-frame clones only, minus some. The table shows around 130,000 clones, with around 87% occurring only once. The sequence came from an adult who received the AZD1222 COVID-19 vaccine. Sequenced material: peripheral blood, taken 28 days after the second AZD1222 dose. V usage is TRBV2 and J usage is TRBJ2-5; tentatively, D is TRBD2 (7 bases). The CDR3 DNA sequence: TGTGCCGGCGGGGTAAGGACAGCGGGGTACCAAGAGACCCAGTACTTC. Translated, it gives CAGGVRTAGYQETQYF. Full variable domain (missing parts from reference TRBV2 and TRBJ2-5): EPEVTQTPSHQVTQMGQEVILRCVPISNHLYFYWYRQILGQKVEFLVSFYNNEISEKSEIFDDQFSVERPDGSNFTLKIRSTKLEDSAMYFCAGGVRTAGYQETQYFGPGTRLLVL.